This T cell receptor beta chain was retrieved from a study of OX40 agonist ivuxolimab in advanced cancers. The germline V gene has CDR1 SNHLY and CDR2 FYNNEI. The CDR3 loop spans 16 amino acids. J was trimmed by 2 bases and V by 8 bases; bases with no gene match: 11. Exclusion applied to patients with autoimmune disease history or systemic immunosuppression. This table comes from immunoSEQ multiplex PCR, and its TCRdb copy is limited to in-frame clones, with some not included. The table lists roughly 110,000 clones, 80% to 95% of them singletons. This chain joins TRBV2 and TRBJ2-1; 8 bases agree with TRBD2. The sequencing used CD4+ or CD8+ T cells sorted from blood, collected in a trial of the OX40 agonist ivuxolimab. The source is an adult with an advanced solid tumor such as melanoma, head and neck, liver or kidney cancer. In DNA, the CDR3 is TGTGCCAGCTCCGGCCCCGGGCGGGGGGCCTACAATGAGCAGTTCTTC. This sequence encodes CASSGPGRGAYNEQFF.